The 24 T cell receptor beta chains reported below all come from one sample, sequenced in a study of identical twins. TCRdb fed the 5' RACE reads into MiXCR, producing one record per CDR3 protein. The repertoire holds hundreds of thousands of distinct CDR3 sequences, with 10% to 15% as singletons. These same records also appear under a second study, on yellow fever vaccine responses in identical twins.

The sample consisted of CD8+ T cells sorted from blood. These TCRs come from a woman aged 18-29 years in good health.

This clonotype was counted at least ten times. DNA for the CDR3: TGTGCCAGCAGCTCCACCGGGACAGGGGGCGCAGATACGCAGTATTTT. Its translation: CASSSTGTGGADTQYF. This sequence joins TRBV7-9 and TRBJ2-3; 12 nucleotides align to TRBD1. CDR3 length: 16 residues. The V gene's germline CDR1 is SEHNR and CDR2 FQNEAQ (reference sequence). The ends lost 4 bases at V and 4 bases at J; junction bases unmatched: 6.

The V call is TRBV15, the J call TRBJ2-7; 9 bases map to TRBD2. CDR1 and CDR2 (germline): LNHNV, YYDKDF (reference sequence). There are 14 residues in the CDR3. The V gene end was trimmed by 5 bases and the J gene end by 4 bases; junction bases not matched to a gene: 6. CDR3 sequence: CATSGGTSRYEQYF. CDR3 sequence (DNA): TGTGCCACCAGCGGCGGGACTAGCCGTTACGAGCAGTACTTC.

This clonotype was seen only a few times. The rearrangement links TRBV14 to TRBJ2-5; 11 bases line up with TRBD2. Looked up from germline, CDR1 is SGHDN and CDR2 is FVKESK. The CDR3 has 15 residues. J was trimmed by 4 bases and V by 5 bases; bases with no gene match: 6. The CDR3 is CASSNLAGGGETQYF. As DNA, the CDR3 is TGTGCCAGCAGCAACCTAGCGGGGGGCGGAGAGACCCAGTACTTC.

This clonotype showed up many times. The chain links TRBV5-1 to TRBJ2-1; D possibly matches TRBD1 or TRBD2 (6 bases each). This CDR3 has 17 amino acids. Trimming left V 0 bases short and J 0 bases short, with 13 bases between. Looked up from germline, CDR1 is SGHRS and CDR2 is YFSETQ. This chain's CDR3 is CASSLADEGGSYNEQFF. The CDR3 nucleotides are TGCGCCAGCAGCTTGGCCGATGAGGGGGGCTCCTACAATGAGCAGTTCTTC.

V is TRBV20-1 and J is TRBJ2-1; 8 positions agree with TRBD1. Germline CDR1 and CDR2: DFQATT and SNEGSKA (reference sequence). This CDR3 spans 14 amino acids. Germline trimming cut 1 base from V and 9 bases from J; bases unmatched to any gene: 8. The CDR3 spells CSARGQTGDVEQFF. The CDR3 nucleotides read TGCAGTGCTAGAGGTCAGACAGGGGATGTTGAGCAGTTCTTC.

This clonotype came up a few times. Here the CDR3 reads CASSPEPGLIPDTQYF. In nucleotides, the CDR3 is TGTGCCAGCAGTCCCGAACCGGGACTAATCCCAGATACGCAGTATTTT. V usage is TRBV12-3 or TRBV12-4 and J usage is TRBJ2-3, with 7 nucleotides matching TRBD2. The CDR3 runs 16 residues. After removal of 5 bases from V and 4 bases from J, the junction contained 12 bases not matched to a gene.

Only a few counts were recorded for this clonotype. The chain joins TRBV20-1 to TRBJ2-3, with TRBD2 identical over 13 bases. Trimming at V came to 0 bases and at J to 5 bases, leaving 11 bases not matched to a gene. Germline loops: CDR1 DFQATT, CDR2 SNEGSKA (reference sequence). The CDR3 has 18 amino acids. The CDR3, as DNA: TGCAGTGCTAGAGAACGGCCCGGACTAGCGGGAGTCAGAGATACGCAGTATTTT. It translates to CSARERPGLAGVRDTQYF.

This clonotype was observed once. This rearrangement joins TRBV28 to TRBJ2-1; possibly TRBD1 for D (5 bases). Germline-derived CDR1 and CDR2 are MDHEN and SYDVKM. The CDR3 consists of 14 residues. V lost 1 base and J 8 bases, leaving 12 bases between the germline ends. CDR3 sequence reads: CASSLSISRDEQFF. The CDR3 nucleotides are TGTGCCAGCAGTTTATCCATATCCAGGGATGAGCAGTTCTTC.

V gene TRBV7-3 combines with J gene TRBJ2-7; no clear D. The CDR3 length is 13 residues. Trimming removed 1 base at V and 7 bases at J, with 11 bases between. Germline CDR1 SGHTA, CDR2 FQGTGA. The CDR3 sequence is CASSLILGKEQYF. As DNA, the CDR3 is TGTGCCAGCAGCTTAATACTGGGAAAGGAGCAGTACTTC.

The V and J genes are TRBV21-1 and TRBJ2-7. TRBV21-1 is a pseudogene locus. This CDR3 comprises 16 residues. CDR3 DNA: TGTGCCAGCAGCAGTTTCGGTACTTCAGGCTCCTACGAGCAGTACTTC. It specifies CASSSFGTSGSYEQYF.

This clonotype was seen a handful of times. CDR3 sequence reads: CSARAWGTGTEAFF. CDR3 DNA: TGCAGTGCTAGAGCATGGGGAACAGGTACTGAAGCTTTCTTT. The chain recombines TRBV20-1 with TRBJ1-1, with D possibly matching TRBD1 (5 bases). From germline, CDR1 is DFQATT and CDR2 SNEGSKA (reference sequence). V was clipped by 1 base and J by 5 bases, with 14 bases between them. This CDR3 is 14 amino acids long.

The chain links TRBV29-1 to TRBJ2-1; 11 bases line up with TRBD2. Germline V gives CDR1 SQVTM, CDR2 ANQGSEA. V dropped 7 bases and J dropped 9; count of bases not matched to a gene: 14. CDR3 size: 15 residues. CDR3 nucleotide sequence: TGCAGCGCCGAGGCCATTAGCGGGAGGGCAAGTGAGCAGTTCTTC. Its protein is CSAEAISGRASEQFF.

The V gene is TRBV7-9, the J gene TRBJ2-2; D is possibly TRBD1 (6 bases). CDR3 length equals 14 residues. Between the trimmed V and J ends, which lost 8 bases and 5 bases, there was a span of 15 bases. CDR1 and CDR2 from the germline V gene are SEHNR and FQNEAQ (reference sequence). The CDR3 region has the DNA TGTGCCAGCGAGGTGGGGCAGGGGACCGGGGAGCTGTTTTTT. Translation gives CASEVGQGTGELFF.

This clonotype was picked up a small number of times. The chain joins TRBV5-1 to TRBJ1-1; D remains ambiguous. The ends were cut back, 0 bases at V and 5 bases at J, with 11 bases in the middle. CDR1 is SGHRS and CDR2 is YFSETQ in the germline V gene. The CDR3 contains 14 residues. The chain's CDR3 is CASSLEYLGTEAFF. In DNA form, the CDR3 reads TGCGCCAGCAGCTTGGAGTACTTGGGAACTGAAGCTTTCTTT.

This clonotype was seen a handful of times. The chain joins TRBV2 to TRBJ2-7; D not certain. The CDR3 covers 16 residues. The germline gives CDR1 SNHLY, CDR2 FYNNEI. The V end was cut by 4 bases, the J end by 0 bases, with 16 bases between. The CDR3 region is CASSAPTHSDSYEQYF. CDR3 nucleotides: TGTGCCAGCAGTGCTCCCACTCACAGTGACTCCTACGAGCAGTACTTC.

The chain employs TRBV9 and TRBJ2-6, with D possibly TRBD1 on 6 matching bases. Germline V gives CDR1 SGDLS, CDR2 YYNGEE. The CDR3 runs 14 residues. V lost 3 bases and J 2 bases, leaving 6 bases between the germline ends. In nucleotides, the CDR3 is TGTGCCAGCAGCGGACAGGCTGGGGCCAACGTCCTGACTTTC. It translates to CASSGQAGANVLTF.

As to this clonotype: The CDR3 ends on some other residue instead of the conserved phenylalanine or tryptophan, so this is likely a read error. The DNA is left out, because the CDR3 cannot be placed on it with certainty; the CDR3 is given as TCRdb lists it. The J gene is TRBJ2-1, the V gene TRBV5-6. Germline V gene data show CDR1 as SGHDT and CDR2 as YYEEEE. A total of 12 residues make up the CDR3, ends included. The CDR3 sequence: CASSLGSTVDTS.

V usage is TRBV3-1 and J usage is TRBJ2-5, with 8 bases aligning to TRBD2. CDR1 is LGHDT, CDR2 YNNKEL, per germline (reference sequence). With 5 bases clipped from V and 2 bases from J, the junction kept 10 bases outside the gene matches. This CDR3 is built from 16 residues. CDR3 residues: CASSTRPGTSQETQYF. CDR3 nucleotide sequence: TGTGCCAGCAGCACACGACCCGGGACTAGTCAAGAGACCCAGTACTTC.

This clonotype has more than one count but fewer than ten. This rearrangement joins TRBV10-1 to TRBJ2-5; D tentatively reads TRBD1 or TRBD2 (5 bases each). The germline V gene encodes CDR1 WNHNN and CDR2 SYGVQD (reference sequence). The V end was cut by 2 bases, the J end by 5 bases, with 12 bases between. This CDR3 is built from 14 residues. Here the CDR3 reads CASSEGAEGETQYF. Written as DNA, the CDR3 is TGCGCCAGCAGTGAGGGGGCAGAGGGGGAGACCCAGTACTTC.

The chain employs TRBV2 and TRBJ2-3; D is possibly TRBD1 or TRBD2 (5 bases each). The V and J ends lost 7 bases and 8 bases respectively, with 19 bases between them. This CDR3 region has 14 residues. The germline V gene has CDR1 SNHLY and CDR2 FYNNEI. CDR3 in amino acids: CASTTGQGEFTQYF. Written as DNA, the CDR3 is TGTGCCAGCACCACGGGGCAGGGAGAGTTTACGCAGTATTTT. Complete variable domain (other parts from reference TRBV2 and TRBJ2-3): EPEVTQTPSHQVTQMGQEVILRCVPISNHLYFYWYRQILGQKVEFLVSFYNNEISEKSEIFDDQFSVERPDGSNFTLKIRSTKLEDSAMYFCASTTGQGEFTQYFGPGTRLTVL.

Many counts were recorded for this clonotype. The chain links TRBV4-1 to TRBJ1-4, with 9 bases aligning to TRBD1. J was trimmed by 8 bases and V by 1 base; bases with no gene match: 14. The germline CDR1 and CDR2 sequences are MGHRA and YSYEKL. The CDR3 is 18 amino acids. In DNA, the CDR3 is TGCGCCAGCAGCCAAGGGCGGGGGACAGGGAGTCCGGACGAAAAACTGTTTTTT. Its protein product is CASSQGRGTGSPDEKLFF.

This clonotype occurred a few times. The genes are TRBV12-3 or TRBV12-4 and TRBJ2-1, with 7 bases matching TRBD1. The CDR3 is 16 residues long. The V segment lost 8 bases and the J segment 1 base; nucleotides outside the gene matches: 11. The CDR3 region has the DNA TGTGCCAGCTCCCCGGGGACAGATTTATCCTACAATGAGCAGTTCTTC. As protein: CASSPGTDLSYNEQFF.

There are many counts of this clonotype. Written as DNA, the CDR3 is TGTGCCAGCAGCGGGACAGGGTCCTACGAGCAGTACGTC. Its translation: CASSGTGSYEQYV. V usage is TRBV28 and J usage is TRBJ2-7; 9 positions match TRBD1. Germline V lookup: CDR1 MDHEN, CDR2 SYDVKM. CDR3 size: 13 residues. After removal of 6 bases from V and 1 base from J, the junction contained 1 base not matched to a gene.

This sequence joins TRBV11-2 and TRBJ2-1, with no clear D. Germline assignment: CDR1 SGHAT and CDR2 FQNNGV. The CDR3 totals 14 residues. V shed 5 bases and J shed 0 bases, with 8 bases lying between them. DNA for the CDR3: TGTGCCAGCAGCACCCCGAGCTCCTACAATGAGCAGTTCTTC. Translated, it gives CASSTPSSYNEQFF.